This T cell receptor beta chain was sequenced in a study of cytomegalovirus exposure and HLA in healthy donors. The CDR3 consists of 16 residues. CDR1 and CDR2 from the germline V gene are SEHNR and FQNEAQ (reference sequence). J gave up 4 bases and V 1 base, and 8 bases lay outside the gene matches. The PCR had 60 Vbeta and 13 Jbeta primers. Some clones are missing from TCRdb's copy, which holds only in-frame ones; the method was immunoSEQ multiplex PCR. The table records about 160,000 clones, around four fifths of them present only once. A remark on this clone: At the DNA level, this CDR3 is encoded by other sequences in the same sample as well.

This sequence originates from a man aged 25-40 years in good health and CMV-seronegative. This chain connects TRBV7-9 to TRBJ2-3; 7 bases map to TRBD2. The sample consisted of PBMCs. CDR3 nucleotide sequence: TGTGCCAGCAGCTTAGGGGACTATCGGGGAGCAGATACGCAGTATTTT. Encoded protein: CASSLGDYRGADTQYF.